The 16 T cell receptor beta chains in this list originate from one sample, sequenced in a study of cytomegalovirus exposure and HLA in healthy donors. PCR employed 60 Vbeta and 13 Jbeta primers. Here immunoSEQ multiplex PCR was the method, and the copy in TCRdb shows in-frame clones only, minus some. Of around 110,000 clones listed, 79% were seen once; the top ten hold 3.5% to 4.5%. Sequencing input: PBMCs. All receptors come from a man aged 25-45 years in good health and CMV-seropositive.

About this clone: Compared with germline, one end of the junction differs, possibly owing to a read error. CDR3 coding DNA: TGTGCTAGCAGCCCTAGTAACAGGGATGGAGAGACCCAGTACTTC. Translating it yields CASSPSNRDGETQYF. The genes are TRBV7-7 and TRBJ2-5, with D perhaps TRBD1 (6 bases). CDR3 length equals 15 residues. Per the germline V gene, CDR1 is SSHAT and CDR2 is FNYEAQ (reference sequence).

This clone was seen a single time. The J gene is TRBJ1-6, the V gene TRBV7-2; D uncertain. Trimming removed 5 bases from V and 7 bases from J, with 15 bases in between. In germline, CDR1 is SGHTA, CDR2 FQGNSA. The CDR3 runs to 15 residues. The CDR3, as DNA: TGTGCCAGCAGCCCCCAGGTCCGCCTGAATTCACCCCTCCACTTT. Translating gives CASSPQVRLNSPLHF.

This clone occurred once. The chain uses TRBV29-1 and TRBJ2-3; 10 bases agree with TRBD1. J lost 2 bases, V lost 1 base, and 3 bases had no gene match. The CDR3 is made up of 15 amino acids. The germline CDR1 and CDR2 sequences are SQVTM and ANQGSEA. The CDR3 nucleotides read TGCAGCGTTGAAGGGGACAGGGGAACCACAGATACGCAGTATTTT. It is translated as CSVEGDRGTTDTQYF.

This clone was counted once. The chain joins TRBV9 to TRBJ2-7, with 9 bases fitting TRBD1. Per germline, CDR1 SGDLS and CDR2 YYNGEE. The V segment lost 3 bases and the J segment 7 bases; nucleotides outside the gene matches: 8. The CDR3 contains 14 residues. The CDR3 DNA reads TGTGCCAGCAGCGCAGAGGACAGGGGTCCTGAGCAGTACTTC. It translates to CASSAEDRGPEQYF.

This chain connects TRBV11-3 to TRBJ1-3, with D unclear. The germline V and J ends were trimmed by 4 bases and 0 bases, with 10 bases remaining between them. The CDR3 is 15 residues long. Per germline, CDR1 SGHNT and CDR2 YENEEA. CDR3 sequence: CASSSLEASGNTIYF. CDR3 DNA: TGTGCCAGCAGCTCGCTGGAGGCCTCTGGAAACACCATATATTTT.

The CDR3 DNA sequence: TGCGCCAGCAGCCCAGCAGGTGCAGGGAACACTGAAGCTTTCTTT. It codes for CASSPAGAGNTEAFF. The chain recombines TRBV4-3 with TRBJ1-1; D is ambiguous. The germline CDR1 and CDR2 sequences are LGHNA and YSLEER. Trimming left V 4 bases short and J 1 base short, with 13 bases between. The CDR3 contains 15 residues.

The rearrangement uses TRBV9 and TRBJ2-1; the D is unclear. The CDR3 runs to 16 residues. Deletions cut 4 bases from V and 4 bases from J, with 18 bases between. Germline loops: CDR1 SGDLS, CDR2 YYNGEE. The CDR3 bases are TGTGCCAGCAGCTCCCCCTATGAGACTCTTTACAATGAGCAGTTCTTC. It yields the protein CASSSPYETLYNEQFF.

The V and J genes are TRBV15 and TRBJ1-2, with D perhaps TRBD1 (6 bases). V lost 5 bases, J lost 8 bases, and 18 bases lay in between. Germline V gene data show CDR1 as LNHNV and CDR2 as YYDKDF (reference sequence). The CDR3 totals 14 residues. Here the CDR3 reads CATSSRTAVGGYTF. DNA for the CDR3: TGTGCCACCAGCTCTCGGACAGCCGTCGGCGGCTACACCTTC.

The J gene is TRBJ2-7, the V gene TRBV18, with D perhaps matching TRBD2 (5 bases). The CDR3 is 16 amino acids. Trimming pared 1 base from V and 3 bases from J, leaving 16 bases between. Looked up from germline, CDR1 is KGHSH and CDR2 is LQKENI. The CDR3 sequence: CASSPRAGRPFYEQYF. CDR3 bases: TGTGCCAGCTCACCACGGGCGGGCCGACCTTTCTACGAGCAGTACTTC.

This chain links TRBV7-9 with TRBJ2-3; TRBD2 matches at 14 bases. The junction had 5 bases not matched to a gene; V was cut back by 0 bases and J by 0 bases. Germline V CDR1 and CDR2: SEHNR, FQNEAQ (reference sequence). The CDR3 covers 19 residues. This CDR3 is CASSLAGTSGGPSTDTQYF. The CDR3 coding sequence is TGTGCCAGCAGCTTAGCGGGGACTAGCGGGGGCCCTAGCACAGATACGCAGTATTTT.

This clone has a handful of counts. This chain joins TRBV28 and TRBJ2-5; TRBD1 agrees at 8 bases. This CDR3 region has 14 residues. From germline, CDR1 is MDHEN and CDR2 SYDVKM. The V and J ends lost 5 bases and 3 bases, in that order; junction bases with no gene match: 5. The CDR3 DNA follows: TGTGCCAGCAGTATAACGACAGGGGAAGAGACCCAGTACTTC. Its protein is CASSITTGEETQYF. Full variable domain (outside the CDR3, taken from reference TRBV28 and TRBJ2-5): DVKVTQSSRYLVKRTGEKVFLECVQDMDHENMFWYRQDPGLGLRLIYFSYDVKMKEKGDIPEGYSVSREKKERFSLILESASTNQTSMYLCASSITTGEETQYFGPGTRLLVL.

The chain recombines TRBV9 with TRBJ2-7; 9 bases align to TRBD1. Germline CDR1 is SGDLS and CDR2 is YYNGEE. The J segment lost 3 bases and the V segment lost 0 bases, leaving 4 bases of the junction unmatched. This CDR3 contains 15 residues. The DNA of the CDR3 is TGTGCCAGCAGCGTAGCCGGGACAGGGATCTACGAGCAGTACTTC. It translates to CASSVAGTGIYEQYF.

The chain is built from TRBV12-2 and TRBJ2-7; the D segment call TRBD1 is taken from the table without a DNA check. TRBV12-2 is termed a pseudogene. This CDR3 is built from 13 residues. The CDR3 region is CASRLAPGVEQYF. The CDR3 DNA is TGTGCAAGTCGCTTAGCTCCAGGGGTGGAGCAGTACTTC.

The chain is built from TRBV2 and TRBJ1-1, with a tentative D call TRBD1 (6 bases). CDR3 size: 13 residues. The V end was cut by 4 bases, the J end by 1 base, with 7 bases between. Germline values: CDR1 SNHLY, CDR2 FYNNEI. In DNA form, the CDR3 reads TGTGCCAGCAGTGGGGGGCGGAACACTGAAGCTTTCTTT. Residues: CASSGGRNTEAFF.

This chain connects TRBV7-2 to TRBJ1-5; weak D call: TRBD1 (5 bases). V shed 4 bases and J shed 4 bases, with 14 bases lying between them. The CDR3 sequence is 15 residues long. Per the germline V gene, CDR1 is SGHTA and CDR2 is FQGNSA. Here the CDR3 DNA reads TGTGCCAGCAGCTCGCGTTTAGGGGATAATCAGCCCCAGCATTTT. Amino acid sequence: CASSSRLGDNQPQHF.

The chain links TRBV7-3 to TRBJ2-2; D might be TRBD2 (5 bases). V was shortened by 3 bases and J by 6 bases, with 11 bases between the two germline ends. CDR1 SGHTA and CDR2 FQGTGA come from the germline V gene. The CDR3 is 14 residues long. The DNA for the CDR3 is TGTGCCAGCAGCTTTGGACTCGGCCCCGGGGAGCTGTTTTTT. As protein: CASSFGLGPGELFF.